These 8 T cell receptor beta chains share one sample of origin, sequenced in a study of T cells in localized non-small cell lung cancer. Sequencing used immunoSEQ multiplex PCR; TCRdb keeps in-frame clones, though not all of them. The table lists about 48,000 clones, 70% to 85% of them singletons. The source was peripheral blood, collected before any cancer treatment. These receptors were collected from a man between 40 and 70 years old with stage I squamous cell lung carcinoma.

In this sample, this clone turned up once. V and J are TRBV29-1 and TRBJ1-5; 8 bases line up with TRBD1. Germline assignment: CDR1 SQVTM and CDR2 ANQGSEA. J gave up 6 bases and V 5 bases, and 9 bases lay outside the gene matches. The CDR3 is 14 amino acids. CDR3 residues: CSVMTGAQGQPQHF. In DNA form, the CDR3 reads TGCAGCGTTATGACAGGGGCCCAAGGTCAGCCCCAGCATTTT.

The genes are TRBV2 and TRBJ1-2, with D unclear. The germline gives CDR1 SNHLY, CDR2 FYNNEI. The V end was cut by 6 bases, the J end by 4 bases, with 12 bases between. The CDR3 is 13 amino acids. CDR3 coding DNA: TGTGCCAGCAGACGGACCTCGTCCTATGGCTACACCTTC. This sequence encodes CASRRTSSYGYTF.

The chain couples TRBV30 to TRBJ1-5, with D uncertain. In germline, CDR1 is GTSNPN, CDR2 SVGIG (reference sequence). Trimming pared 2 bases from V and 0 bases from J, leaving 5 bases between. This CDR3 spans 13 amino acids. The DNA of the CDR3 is TGTGCCTGGAGTAGTTCTAGCAATCAGCCCCAGCATTTT. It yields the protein CAWSSSSNQPQHF.

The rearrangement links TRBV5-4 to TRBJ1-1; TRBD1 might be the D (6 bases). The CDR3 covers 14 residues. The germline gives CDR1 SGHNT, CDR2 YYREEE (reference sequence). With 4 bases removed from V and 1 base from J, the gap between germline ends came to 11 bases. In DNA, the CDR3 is TGTGCCAGCAGCCCAGGACAGACGAACACTGAAGCTTTCTTT. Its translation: CASSPGQTNTEAFF.

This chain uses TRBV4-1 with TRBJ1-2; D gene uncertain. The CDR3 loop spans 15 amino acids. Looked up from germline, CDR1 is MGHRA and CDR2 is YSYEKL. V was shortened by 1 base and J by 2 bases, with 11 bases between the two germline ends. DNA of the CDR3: TGCGCCAGCAGCCAAGGGAATAGCGGGAACTATGGCTACACCTTC. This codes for CASSQGNSGNYGYTF.

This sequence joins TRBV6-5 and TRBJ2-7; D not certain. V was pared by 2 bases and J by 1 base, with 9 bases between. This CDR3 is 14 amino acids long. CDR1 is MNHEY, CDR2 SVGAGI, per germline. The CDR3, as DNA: TGTGCCAGCAGTTACGTGGCGGTATCCTACGAGCAGTACTTC. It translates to CASSYVAVSYEQYF.

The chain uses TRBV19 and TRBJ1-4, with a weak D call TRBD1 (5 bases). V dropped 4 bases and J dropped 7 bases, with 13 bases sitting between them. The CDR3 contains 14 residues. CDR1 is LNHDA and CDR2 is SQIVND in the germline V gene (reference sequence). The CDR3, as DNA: TGTGCCAGTAGTACACAGGTCCCGGGTGAAAAACTGTTTTTT. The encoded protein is CASSTQVPGEKLFF.

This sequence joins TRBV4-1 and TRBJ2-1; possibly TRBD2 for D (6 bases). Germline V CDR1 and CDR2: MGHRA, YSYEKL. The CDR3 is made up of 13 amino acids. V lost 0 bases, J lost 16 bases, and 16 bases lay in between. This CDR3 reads CASSQDIGLPYFF. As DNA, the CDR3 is TGCGCCAGCAGCCAAGATATAGGACTACCTTACTTCTTC.